This TCR beta chain was obtained from a study of cytomegalovirus exposure and HLA in healthy donors. Study-wide results and limits: Versus the approximately 700-donor mean, an Asian-associated ancestry cluster reportedly showed fewer N-insertions in a later analysis. Rates of TCR association differed by HLA locus in a later analysis, with DRB1 highest and HLA-C lowest.

Losses at the gene ends were 1 base for V and 3 bases for J; bases not matched to a gene: 12. Germline V gene lookup returns CDR1 SEHNR and CDR2 FQNEAQ (reference sequence). The CDR3 spans 18 residues. Note on this clone: No antigen is known for it.

Both 60 Vbeta primers and 13 Jbeta primers went into the PCR. This table comes from immunoSEQ multiplex PCR, and its TCRdb copy is limited to in-frame clones, with some not included. The data show approximately 150,000 clones, 65% to 90% seen once. Donors were nominally healthy when sampled, though unrecorded immune exposures were likely. V gene TRBV7-9 combines with J gene TRBJ1-2, with 9 bases fitting TRBD1. The TCR sequence derives from a young woman in good health and CMV-seronegative. The sample taken for sequencing was PBMCs. DNA of the CDR3: TGTGCCAGCAGCTTAGGTCCGGGACAGGGCCGTTTGTACTATGGCTACACCTTC. Its translation: CASSLGPGQGRLYYGYTF.